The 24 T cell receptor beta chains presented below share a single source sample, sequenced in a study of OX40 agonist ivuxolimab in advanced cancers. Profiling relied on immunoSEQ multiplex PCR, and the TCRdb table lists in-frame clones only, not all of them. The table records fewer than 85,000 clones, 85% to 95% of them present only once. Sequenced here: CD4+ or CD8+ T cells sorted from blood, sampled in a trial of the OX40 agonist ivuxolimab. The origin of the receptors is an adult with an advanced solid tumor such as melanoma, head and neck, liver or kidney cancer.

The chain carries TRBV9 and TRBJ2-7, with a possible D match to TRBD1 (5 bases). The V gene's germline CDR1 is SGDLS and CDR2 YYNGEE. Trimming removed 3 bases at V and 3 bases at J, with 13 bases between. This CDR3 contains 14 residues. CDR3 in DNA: TGTGCCAGCAGCGAGAATGGGGCCCACTACGAGCAGTACTTC. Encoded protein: CASSENGAHYEQYF.

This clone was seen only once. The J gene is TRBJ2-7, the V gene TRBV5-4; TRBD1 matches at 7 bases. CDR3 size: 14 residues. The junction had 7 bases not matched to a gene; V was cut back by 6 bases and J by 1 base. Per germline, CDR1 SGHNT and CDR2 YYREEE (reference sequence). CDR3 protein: CASTPGDRSYEQYF. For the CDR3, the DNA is TGTGCCAGCACCCCAGGGGACAGATCCTACGAGCAGTACTTC.

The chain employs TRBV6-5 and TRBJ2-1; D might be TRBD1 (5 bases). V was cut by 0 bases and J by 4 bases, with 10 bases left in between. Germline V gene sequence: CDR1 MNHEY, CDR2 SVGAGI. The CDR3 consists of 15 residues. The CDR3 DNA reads TGTGCCAGCAGTTACTCAGGGGCAGAATACAATGAGCAGTTCTTC. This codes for CASSYSGAEYNEQFF.

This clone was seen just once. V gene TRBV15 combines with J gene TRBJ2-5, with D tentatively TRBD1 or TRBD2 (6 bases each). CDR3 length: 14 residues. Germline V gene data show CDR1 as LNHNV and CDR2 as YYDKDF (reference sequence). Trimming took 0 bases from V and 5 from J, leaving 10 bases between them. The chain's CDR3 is CATSRERGVETQYF. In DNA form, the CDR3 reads TGTGCCACCAGCAGAGAGAGGGGGGTTGAGACCCAGTACTTC.

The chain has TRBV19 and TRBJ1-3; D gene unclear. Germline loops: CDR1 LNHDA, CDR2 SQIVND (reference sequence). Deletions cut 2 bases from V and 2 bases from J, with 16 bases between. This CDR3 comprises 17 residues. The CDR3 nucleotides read TGTGCCAGTAGTATAATCCCCCCGGCACGGGCTGGAAACACCATATATTTT. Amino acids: CASSIIPPARAGNTIYF.

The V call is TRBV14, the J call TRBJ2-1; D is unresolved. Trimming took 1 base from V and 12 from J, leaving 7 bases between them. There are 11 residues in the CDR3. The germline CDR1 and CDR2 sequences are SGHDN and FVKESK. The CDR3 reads CASSQGVGQFF. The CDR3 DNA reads TGTGCCAGCAGCCAAGGAGTGGGGCAGTTCTTC.

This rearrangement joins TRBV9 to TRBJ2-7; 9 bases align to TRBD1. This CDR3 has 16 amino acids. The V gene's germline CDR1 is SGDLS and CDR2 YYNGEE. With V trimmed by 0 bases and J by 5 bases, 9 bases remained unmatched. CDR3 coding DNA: TGTGCCAGCAGCGTAGCTCTACAGGGGGCAGACGACGAGCAGTACTTC. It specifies CASSVALQGADDEQYF.

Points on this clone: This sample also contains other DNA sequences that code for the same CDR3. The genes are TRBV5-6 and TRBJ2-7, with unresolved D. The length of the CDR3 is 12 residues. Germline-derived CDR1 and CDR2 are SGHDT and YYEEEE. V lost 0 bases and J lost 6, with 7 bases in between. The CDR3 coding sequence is TGTGCCAGCAGCTTGGGGGTAGGCGAGCAGTACTTC. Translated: CASSLGVGEQYF.

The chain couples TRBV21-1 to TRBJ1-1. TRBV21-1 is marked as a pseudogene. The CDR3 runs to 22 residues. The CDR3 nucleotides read TGTGCCAGCAGCAAATCCCCTCGGGTGGGTAAGATATCGGGTATTGTGGGCACTGAAGCTTTCTTT. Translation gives CASSKSPRVGKISGIVGTEAFF.

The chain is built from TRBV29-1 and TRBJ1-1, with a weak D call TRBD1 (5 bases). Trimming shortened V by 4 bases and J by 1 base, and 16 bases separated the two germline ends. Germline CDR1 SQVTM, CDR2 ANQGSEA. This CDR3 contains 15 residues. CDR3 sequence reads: CSVGALGTGNTEAFF. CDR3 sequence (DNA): TGCAGCGTTGGGGCCCTCGGGACGGGGAACACTGAAGCTTTCTTT.

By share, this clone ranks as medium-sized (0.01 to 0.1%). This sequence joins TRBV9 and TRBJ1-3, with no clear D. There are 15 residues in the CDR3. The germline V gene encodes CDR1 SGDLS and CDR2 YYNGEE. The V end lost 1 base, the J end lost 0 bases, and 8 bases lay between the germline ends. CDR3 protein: CASSVRHDSGNTIYF. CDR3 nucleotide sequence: TGTGCCAGCAGCGTAAGACACGACTCTGGAAACACCATATATTTT.

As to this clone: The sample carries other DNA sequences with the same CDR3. The CDR3 loop is CASSYSTGEVYNEQFF. Here the CDR3 DNA reads TGTGCCAGCAGTTACTCGACAGGGGAGGTGTACAATGAGCAGTTCTTC. This rearrangement joins TRBV6-5 to TRBJ2-1; 8 bases align to TRBD1. CDR3 length: 16 amino acids. Germline CDR1 MNHEY, CDR2 SVGAGI. V trimming: 0 bases; J trimming: 4 bases; junction bases outside the gene matches: 5.

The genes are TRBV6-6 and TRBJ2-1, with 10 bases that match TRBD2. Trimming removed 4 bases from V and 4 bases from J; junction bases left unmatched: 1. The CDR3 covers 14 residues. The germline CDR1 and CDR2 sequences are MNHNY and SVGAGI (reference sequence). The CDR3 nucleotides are TGTGCCAGCAGTTCAGCGGGGGGGTACAATGAGCAGTTCTTC. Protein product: CASSSAGGYNEQFF.

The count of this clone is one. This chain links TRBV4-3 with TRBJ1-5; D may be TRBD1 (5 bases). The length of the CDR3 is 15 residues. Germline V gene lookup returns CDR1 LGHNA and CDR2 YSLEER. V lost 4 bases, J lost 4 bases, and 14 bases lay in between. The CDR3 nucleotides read TGCGCCAGCAGCCGCGGGACCGGGGAAAATCAGCCCCAGCATTTT. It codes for CASSRGTGENQPQHF.

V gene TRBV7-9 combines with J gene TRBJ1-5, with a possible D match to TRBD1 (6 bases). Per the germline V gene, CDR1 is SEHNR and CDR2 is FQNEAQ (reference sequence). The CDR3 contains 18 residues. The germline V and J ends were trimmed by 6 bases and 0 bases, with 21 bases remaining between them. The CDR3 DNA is TGTGCCAGCAGACGGGAGCGGCAGGGGCAATATAGCAATCAGCCCCAGCATTTT. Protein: CASRRERQGQYSNQPQHF.

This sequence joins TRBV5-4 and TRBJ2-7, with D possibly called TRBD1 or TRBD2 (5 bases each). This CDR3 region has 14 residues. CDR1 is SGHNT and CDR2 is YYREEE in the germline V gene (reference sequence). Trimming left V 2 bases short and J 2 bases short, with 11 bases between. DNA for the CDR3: TGTGCCAGCAGCTTAAGGGACGGCACCTACGAGCAGTACTTC. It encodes CASSLRDGTYEQYF.

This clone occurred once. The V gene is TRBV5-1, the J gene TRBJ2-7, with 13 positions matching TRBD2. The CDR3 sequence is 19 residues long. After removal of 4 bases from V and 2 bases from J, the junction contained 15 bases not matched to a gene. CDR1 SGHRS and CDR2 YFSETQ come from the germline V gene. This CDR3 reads CASSPNPGGTSGGAYEQYF. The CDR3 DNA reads TGCGCCAGCAGCCCAAACCCCGGAGGAACTAGCGGGGGGGCCTACGAGCAGTACTTC.

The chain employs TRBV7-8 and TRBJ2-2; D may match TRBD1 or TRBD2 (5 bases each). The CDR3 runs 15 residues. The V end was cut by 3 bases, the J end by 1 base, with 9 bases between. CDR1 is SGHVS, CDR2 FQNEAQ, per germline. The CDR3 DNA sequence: TGTGCCAGCAGCTTCGCAGGGAGGAACACCGGGGAGCTGTTTTTT. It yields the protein CASSFAGRNTGELFF.

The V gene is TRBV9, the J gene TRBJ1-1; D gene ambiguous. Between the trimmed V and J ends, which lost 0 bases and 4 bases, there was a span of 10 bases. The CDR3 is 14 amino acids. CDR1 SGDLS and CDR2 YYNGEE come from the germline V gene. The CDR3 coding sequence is TGTGCCAGCAGCGTAGGGGATTGGGGCACTGAAGCTTTCTTT. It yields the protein CASSVGDWGTEAFF.

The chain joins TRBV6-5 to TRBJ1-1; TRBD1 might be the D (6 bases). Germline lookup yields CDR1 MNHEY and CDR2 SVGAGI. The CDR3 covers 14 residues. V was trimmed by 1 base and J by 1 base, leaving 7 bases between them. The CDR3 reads CASSYLTGNTEAFF. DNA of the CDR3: TGTGCCAGCAGTTACTTGACAGGGAACACTGAAGCTTTCTTT.

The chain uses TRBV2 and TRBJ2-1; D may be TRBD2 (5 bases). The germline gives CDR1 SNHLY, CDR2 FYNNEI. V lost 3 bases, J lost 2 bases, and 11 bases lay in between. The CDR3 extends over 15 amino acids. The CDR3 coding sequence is TGTGCCAGCAGTGATGTGGCCGGGGCCTACAATGAGCAGTTCTTC. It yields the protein CASSDVAGAYNEQFF. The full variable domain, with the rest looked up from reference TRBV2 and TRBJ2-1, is EPEVTQTPSHQVTQMGQEVILRCVPISNHLYFYWYRQILGQKVEFLVSFYNNEISEKSEIFDDQFSVERPDGSNFTLKIRSTKLEDSAMYFCASSDVAGAYNEQFFGPGTRLTVL.

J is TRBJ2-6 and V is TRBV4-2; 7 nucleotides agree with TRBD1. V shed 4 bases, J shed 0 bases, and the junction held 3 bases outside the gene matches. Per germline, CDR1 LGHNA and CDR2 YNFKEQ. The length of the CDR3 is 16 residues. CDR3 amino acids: CASSLTGYSGANVLTF. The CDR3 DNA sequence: TGTGCCAGCAGCCTGACAGGGTACTCTGGGGCCAACGTCCTGACTTTC.

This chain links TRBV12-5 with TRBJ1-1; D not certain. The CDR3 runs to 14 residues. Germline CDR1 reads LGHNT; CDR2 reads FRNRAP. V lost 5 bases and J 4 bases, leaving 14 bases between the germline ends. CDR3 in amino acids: CASGGHPIGTEAFF. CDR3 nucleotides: TGTGCTAGTGGTGGCCATCCTATCGGCACTGAAGCTTTCTTT.

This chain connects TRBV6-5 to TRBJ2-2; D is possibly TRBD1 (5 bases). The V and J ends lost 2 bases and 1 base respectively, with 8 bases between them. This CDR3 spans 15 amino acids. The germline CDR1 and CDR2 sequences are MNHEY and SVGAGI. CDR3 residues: CASSYARENTGELFF. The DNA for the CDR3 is TGTGCCAGCAGTTACGCCAGGGAGAACACCGGGGAGCTGTTTTTT.